This T cell receptor (beta chain) was observed in a study of cytomegalovirus exposure and HLA in healthy donors. Study as a whole: About 85 million unique TCR sequences came from HLA-typed donors in an early release.

Whole-study findings and limits: Reports described diagnosis of cytomegalovirus status by the classifier as highly specific and sensitive. In vitro experiments confirmed that three CMV-associated chains were specific for CMV antigens. When a later analysis was performed, an Asian-associated ancestry cluster reportedly had fewer N-insertions than the 666-donor mean.

In germline, CDR1 is MNHGY, CDR2 SAAAGT. The length of the CDR3 is 12 residues. Trimming removed 6 bases from V and 14 bases from J, with 17 bases in between. As for this clone: Its antigen is undetermined.

13 Jbeta primers and 60 Vbeta primers were used for the PCR. Assay used: immunoSEQ multiplex PCR; TCRdb lists only in-frame clones, some missing. The sample yields more than 140,000 clones, approximately 82% seen once. The receptor was isolated from a woman aged 40 to 50 in good health and CMV-seronegative. The sequenced material came from PBMCs. This chain joins TRBV6-8 and TRBJ1-5, with no clear D. The CDR3 loop reads CASSLRRLVKHF. The CDR3 DNA reads as TGTGCCAGCAGCCTCCGGCGTCTAGTTAAGCATTTT.